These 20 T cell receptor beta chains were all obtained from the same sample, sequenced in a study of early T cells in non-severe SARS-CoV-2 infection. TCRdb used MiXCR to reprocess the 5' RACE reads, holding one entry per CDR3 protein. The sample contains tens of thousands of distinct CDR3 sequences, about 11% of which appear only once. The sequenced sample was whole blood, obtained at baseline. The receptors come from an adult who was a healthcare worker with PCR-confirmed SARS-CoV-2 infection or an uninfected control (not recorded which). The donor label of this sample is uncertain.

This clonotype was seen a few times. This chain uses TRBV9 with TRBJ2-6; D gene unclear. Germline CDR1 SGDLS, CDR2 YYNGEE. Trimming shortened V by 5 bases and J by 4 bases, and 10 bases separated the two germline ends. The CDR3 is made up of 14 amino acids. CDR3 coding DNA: TGTGCCAGCAGTCAATCGTACGGGGCCAACGTCCTGACTTTC. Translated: CASSQSYGANVLTF.

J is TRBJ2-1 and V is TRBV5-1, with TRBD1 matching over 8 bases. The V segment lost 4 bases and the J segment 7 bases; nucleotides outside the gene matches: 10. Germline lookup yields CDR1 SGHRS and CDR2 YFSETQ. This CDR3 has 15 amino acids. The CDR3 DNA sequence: TGCGCCAGCAGCCGAGGACAGGGATGGGTAAATGAGCAGTTCTTC. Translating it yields CASSRGQGWVNEQFF.

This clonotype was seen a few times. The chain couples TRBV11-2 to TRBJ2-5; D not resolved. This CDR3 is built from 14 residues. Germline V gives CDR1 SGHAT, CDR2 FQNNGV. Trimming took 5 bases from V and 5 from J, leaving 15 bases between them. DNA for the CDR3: TGTGCCAGCAGCCCCCCGAGTTTGGGGGAGACCCAGTACTTC. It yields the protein CASSPPSLGETQYF.

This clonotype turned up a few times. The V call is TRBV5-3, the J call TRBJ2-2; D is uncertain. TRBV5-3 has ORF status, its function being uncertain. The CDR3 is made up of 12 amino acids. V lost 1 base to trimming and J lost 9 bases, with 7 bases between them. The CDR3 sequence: CARSLRPWELFF. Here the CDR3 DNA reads TGTGCCAGAAGCTTGAGGCCATGGGAGCTGTTTTTT.

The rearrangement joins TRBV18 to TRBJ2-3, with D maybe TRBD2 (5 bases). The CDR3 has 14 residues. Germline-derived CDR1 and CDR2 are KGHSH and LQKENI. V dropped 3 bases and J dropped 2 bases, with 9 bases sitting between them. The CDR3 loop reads CASSPERDTDTQYF. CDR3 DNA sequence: TGTGCCAGCTCACCGGAGAGGGACACAGATACGCAGTATTTT.

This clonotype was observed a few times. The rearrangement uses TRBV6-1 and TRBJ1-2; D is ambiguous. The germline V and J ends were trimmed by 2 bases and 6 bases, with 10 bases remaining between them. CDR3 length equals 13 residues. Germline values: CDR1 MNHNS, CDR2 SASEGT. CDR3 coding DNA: TGTGCCAGCAGTGAACGGGGAGGCGATGGCTACACCTTC. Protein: CASSERGGDGYTF.

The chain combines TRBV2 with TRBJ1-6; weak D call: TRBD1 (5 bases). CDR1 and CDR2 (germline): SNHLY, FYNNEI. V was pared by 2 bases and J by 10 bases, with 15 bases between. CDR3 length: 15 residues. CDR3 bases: TGTGCCAGCAGTGAATCGGGGCAGGGACCATCACCCCTCCACTTT. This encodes CASSESGQGPSPLHF.

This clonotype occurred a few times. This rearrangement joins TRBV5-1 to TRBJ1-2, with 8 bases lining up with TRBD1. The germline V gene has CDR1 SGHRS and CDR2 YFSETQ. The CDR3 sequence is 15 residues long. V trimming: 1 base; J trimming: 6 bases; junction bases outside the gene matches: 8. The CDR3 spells CASSLFPRGQDGYTF. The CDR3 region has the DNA TGCGCCAGCAGCTTGTTTCCCAGGGGGCAGGATGGCTACACCTTC.

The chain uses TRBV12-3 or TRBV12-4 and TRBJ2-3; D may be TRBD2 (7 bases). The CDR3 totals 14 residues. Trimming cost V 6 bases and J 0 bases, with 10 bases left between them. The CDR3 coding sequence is TGTGCCAGCAGGGGGGGGGCTAGCACAGATACGCAGTATTTT. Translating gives CASRGGASTDTQYF.

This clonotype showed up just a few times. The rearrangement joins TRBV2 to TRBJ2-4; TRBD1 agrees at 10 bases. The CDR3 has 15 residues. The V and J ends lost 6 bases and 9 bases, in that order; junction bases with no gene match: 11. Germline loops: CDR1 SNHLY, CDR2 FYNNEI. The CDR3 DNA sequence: TGTGCCAGCAGGGAAAGACAGGGGGCGCGCGGCATTCAGTACTTC. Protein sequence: CASRERQGARGIQYF.

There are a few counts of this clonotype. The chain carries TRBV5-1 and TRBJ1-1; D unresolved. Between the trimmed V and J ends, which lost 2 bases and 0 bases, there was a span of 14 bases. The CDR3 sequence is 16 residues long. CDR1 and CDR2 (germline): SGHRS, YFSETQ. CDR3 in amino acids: CASSFNVMTVNTEAFF. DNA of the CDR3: TGCGCCAGCAGCTTTAACGTTATGACGGTGAACACTGAAGCTTTCTTT.

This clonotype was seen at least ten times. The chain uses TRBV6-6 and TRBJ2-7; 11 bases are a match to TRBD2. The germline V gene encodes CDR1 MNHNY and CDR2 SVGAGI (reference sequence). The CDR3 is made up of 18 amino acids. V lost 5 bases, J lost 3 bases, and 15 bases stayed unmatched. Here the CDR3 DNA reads TGTGCCAGCAGTACACACCCGGGACTAGCGGAGGACCACTACGAGCAGTACGTC. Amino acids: CASSTHPGLAEDHYEQYV.

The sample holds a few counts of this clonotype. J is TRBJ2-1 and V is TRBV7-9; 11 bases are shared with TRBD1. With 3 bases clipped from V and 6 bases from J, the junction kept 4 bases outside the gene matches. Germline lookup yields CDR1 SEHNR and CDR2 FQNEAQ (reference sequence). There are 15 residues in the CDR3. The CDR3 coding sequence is TGTGCCAGCAGCTTGGTAGGGACAGGGGGCAATGAGCAGTTCTTC. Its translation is CASSLVGTGGNEQFF.

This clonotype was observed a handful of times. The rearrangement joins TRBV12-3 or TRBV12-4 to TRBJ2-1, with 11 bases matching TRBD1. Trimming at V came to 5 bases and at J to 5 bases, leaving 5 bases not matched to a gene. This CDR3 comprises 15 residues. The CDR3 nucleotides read TGTGCCAGCAGTGCGGGACAGGGGGTTCACAATGAGCAGTTCTTC. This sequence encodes CASSAGQGVHNEQFF.

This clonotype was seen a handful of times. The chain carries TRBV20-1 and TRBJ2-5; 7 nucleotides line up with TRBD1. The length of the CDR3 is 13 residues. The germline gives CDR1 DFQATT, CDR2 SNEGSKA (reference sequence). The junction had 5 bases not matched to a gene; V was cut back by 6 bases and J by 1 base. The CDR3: CSARGYLQETQYF. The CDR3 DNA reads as TGCAGTGCCAGGGGGTATCTCCAAGAGACCCAGTACTTC.

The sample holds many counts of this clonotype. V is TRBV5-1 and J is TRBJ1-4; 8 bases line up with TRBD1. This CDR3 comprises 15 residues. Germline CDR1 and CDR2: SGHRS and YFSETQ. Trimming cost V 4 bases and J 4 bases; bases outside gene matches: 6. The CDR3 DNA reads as TGCGCCAGCAGCCGCCGACAGGGGAATAATGAAAAACTGTTTTTT. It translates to CASSRRQGNNEKLFF.

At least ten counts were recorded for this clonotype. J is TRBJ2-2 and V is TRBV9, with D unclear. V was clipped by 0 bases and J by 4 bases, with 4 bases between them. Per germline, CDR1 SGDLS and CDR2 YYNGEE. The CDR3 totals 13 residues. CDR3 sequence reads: CASSVGPTGELFF. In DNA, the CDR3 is TGTGCCAGCAGCGTAGGTCCCACCGGGGAGCTGTTTTTT.

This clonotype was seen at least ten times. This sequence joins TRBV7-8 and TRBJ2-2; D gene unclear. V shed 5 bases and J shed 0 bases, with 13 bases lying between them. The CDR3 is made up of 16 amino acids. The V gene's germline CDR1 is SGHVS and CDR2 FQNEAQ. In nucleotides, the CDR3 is TGTGCCAGCAGCAAAGGCCAAGCCGCGAACACCGGGGAGCTGTTTTTT. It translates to CASSKGQAANTGELFF. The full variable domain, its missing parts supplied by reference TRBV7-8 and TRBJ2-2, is GAGVSQSPRYKVAKRGQDVALRCDPISGHVSLFWYQQALGQGPEFLTYFQNEAQLDKSGLPSDRFFAERPEGSVSTLKIQRTQQEDSAVYLCASSKGQAANTGELFFGEGSRLTVL.

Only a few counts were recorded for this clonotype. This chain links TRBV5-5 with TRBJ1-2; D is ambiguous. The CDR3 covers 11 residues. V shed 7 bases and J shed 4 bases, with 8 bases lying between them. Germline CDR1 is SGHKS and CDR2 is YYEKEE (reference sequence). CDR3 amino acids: CASGLGYGYTF. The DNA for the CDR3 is TGTGCCAGCGGGTTGGGCTATGGCTACACCTTC.

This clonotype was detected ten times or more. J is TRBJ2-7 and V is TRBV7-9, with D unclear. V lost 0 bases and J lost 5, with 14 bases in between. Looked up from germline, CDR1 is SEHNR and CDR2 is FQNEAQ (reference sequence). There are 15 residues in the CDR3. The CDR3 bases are TGTGCCAGCAGCTTAGCGCTCAATGGAGCCCACGAGCAGTACGTC. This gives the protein CASSLALNGAHEQYV.